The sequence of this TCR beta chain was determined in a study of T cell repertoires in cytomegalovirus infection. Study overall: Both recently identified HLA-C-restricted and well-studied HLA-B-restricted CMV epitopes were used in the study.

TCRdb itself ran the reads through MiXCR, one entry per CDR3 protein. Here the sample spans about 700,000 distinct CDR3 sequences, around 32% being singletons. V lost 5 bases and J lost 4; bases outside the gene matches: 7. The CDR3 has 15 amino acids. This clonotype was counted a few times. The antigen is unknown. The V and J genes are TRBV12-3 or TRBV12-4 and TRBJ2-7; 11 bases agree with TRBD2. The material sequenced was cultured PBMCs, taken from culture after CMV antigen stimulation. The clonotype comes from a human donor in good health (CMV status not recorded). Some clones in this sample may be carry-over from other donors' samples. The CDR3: CASSPTSGGPYEQYF. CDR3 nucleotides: TGTGCCAGCAGTCCAACTAGCGGGGGCCCGTACGAGCAGTACTTC.